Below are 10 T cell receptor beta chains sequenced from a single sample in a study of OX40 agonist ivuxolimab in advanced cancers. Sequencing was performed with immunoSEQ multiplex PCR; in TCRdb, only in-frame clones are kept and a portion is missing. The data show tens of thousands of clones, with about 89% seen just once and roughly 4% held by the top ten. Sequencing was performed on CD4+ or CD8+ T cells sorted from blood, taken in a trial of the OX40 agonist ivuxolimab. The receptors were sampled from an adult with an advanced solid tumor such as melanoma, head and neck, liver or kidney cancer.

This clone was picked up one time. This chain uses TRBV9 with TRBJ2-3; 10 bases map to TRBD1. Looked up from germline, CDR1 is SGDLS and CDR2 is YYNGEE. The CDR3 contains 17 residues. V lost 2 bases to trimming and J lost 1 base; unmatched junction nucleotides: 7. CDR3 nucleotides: TGTGCCAGCAGCGTTGGGGGCGGGACAGGGGGCACAGATACGCAGTATTTT. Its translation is CASSVGGGTGGTDTQYF.

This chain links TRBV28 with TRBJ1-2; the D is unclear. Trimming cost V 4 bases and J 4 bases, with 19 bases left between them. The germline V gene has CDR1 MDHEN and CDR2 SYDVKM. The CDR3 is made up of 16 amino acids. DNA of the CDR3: TGTGCCAGCAGTTCCACCCGAAGGGTTTGGGGCTATGGCTACACCTTC. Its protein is CASSSTRRVWGYGYTF.

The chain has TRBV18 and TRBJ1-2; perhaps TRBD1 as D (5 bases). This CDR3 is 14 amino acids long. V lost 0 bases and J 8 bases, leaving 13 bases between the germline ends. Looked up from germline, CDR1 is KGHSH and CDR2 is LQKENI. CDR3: CASSPPGPRRGYTF. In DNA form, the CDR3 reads TGTGCCAGCTCACCACCGGGACCCCGGCGCGGCTACACCTTC.

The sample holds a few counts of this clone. CDR3 amino acids: CASSPGTVGGTIYF. CDR3 DNA sequence: TGTGCCAGCTCACCCGGGACCGTGGGGGGCACCATATATTTT. This chain uses TRBV18 with TRBJ1-3; maybe TRBD1 (5 bases). The CDR3 contains 14 residues. V was pared by 3 bases and J by 9 bases, with 15 bases between. Germline CDR1 and CDR2: KGHSH and LQKENI.

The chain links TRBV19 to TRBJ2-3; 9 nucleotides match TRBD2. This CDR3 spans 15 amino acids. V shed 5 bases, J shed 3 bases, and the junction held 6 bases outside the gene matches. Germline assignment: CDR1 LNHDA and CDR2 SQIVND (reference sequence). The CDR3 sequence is CASSYSGGPTDTQYF. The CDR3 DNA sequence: TGTGCCAGTAGTTATAGCGGGGGACCGACAGATACGCAGTATTTT. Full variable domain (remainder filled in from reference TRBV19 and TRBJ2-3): DGGITQSPKYLFRKEGQNVTLSCEQNLNHDAMYWYRQDPGQGLRLIYYSQIVNDFQKGDIAEGYSVSREKKESFPLTVTSAQKNPTAFYLCASSYSGGPTDTQYFGPGTRLTVL.

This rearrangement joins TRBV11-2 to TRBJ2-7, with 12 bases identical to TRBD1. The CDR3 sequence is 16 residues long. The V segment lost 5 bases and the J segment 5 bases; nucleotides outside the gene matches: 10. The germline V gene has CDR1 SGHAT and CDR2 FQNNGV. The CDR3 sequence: CASSRTPGQGANEQYF. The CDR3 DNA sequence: TGTGCCAGCAGCCGGACTCCGGGACAGGGGGCGAACGAGCAGTACTTC. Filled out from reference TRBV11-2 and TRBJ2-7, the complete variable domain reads EAGVAQSPRYKIIEKRQSVAFWCNPISGHATLYWYQQILGQGPKLLIQFQNNGVVDDSQLPKDRFSAERLKGVDSTLKIQPAKLEDSAVYLCASSRTPGQGANEQYFGPGTRLTVT.

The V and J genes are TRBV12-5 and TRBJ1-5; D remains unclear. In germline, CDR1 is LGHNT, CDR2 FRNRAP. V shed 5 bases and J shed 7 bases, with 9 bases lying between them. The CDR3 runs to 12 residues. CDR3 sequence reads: CASGVGGQPQHF. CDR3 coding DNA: TGTGCTAGTGGTGTCGGAGGGCAGCCCCAGCATTTT.

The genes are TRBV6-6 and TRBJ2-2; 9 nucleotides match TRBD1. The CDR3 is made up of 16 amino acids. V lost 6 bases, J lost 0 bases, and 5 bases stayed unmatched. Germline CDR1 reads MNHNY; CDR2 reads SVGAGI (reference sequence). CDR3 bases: TGTGCCAGCAGGACGACAGGGGGGGCGAACACCGGGGAGCTGTTTTTT. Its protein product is CASRTTGGANTGELFF.

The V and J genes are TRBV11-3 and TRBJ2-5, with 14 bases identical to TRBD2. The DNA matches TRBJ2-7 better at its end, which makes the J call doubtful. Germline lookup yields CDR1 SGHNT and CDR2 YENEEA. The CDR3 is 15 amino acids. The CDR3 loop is CASSLTSGRAYEQYF. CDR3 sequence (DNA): TGTGCCAGCAGCTTGACTAGCGGGAGGGCCTACGAGCAGTACTTC.

The CDR3 DNA sequence: TGTGCCAGCAGCTCACTAGCGGGGTACTTCTATGAGCAGTTCTTC. Its translation: CASSSLAGYFYEQFF. V gene TRBV7-9 combines with J gene TRBJ2-1; TRBD2 matches at 10 bases. CDR1 is SEHNR and CDR2 is FQNEAQ in the germline V gene (reference sequence). There are 15 residues in the CDR3. V dropped 4 bases and J dropped 8; count of bases not matched to a gene: 8.